Below, 10 T cell receptor beta chains from the same sample are listed, as sequenced in a study of vaccination and CD4 T cells after COVID-19. No antigens are known for them. Researchers used the Oncomine TCR Beta short-read assay to sequence DNA from cultured CD4+ T cells. Via MiXCR, TCRdb re-called the PCR reads, giving one row per CDR3 protein. The sample consists of 3,000 to 4,500 distinct CDR3 sequences, 15% to 20% of them appearing once. Treatment indicated: roughly 11-day PBMC culture with coronavirus spike peptide pools or control peptides (ViraFEST assay). Sequencing used CD4+ T cells from blood, cultured in vitro. Source of these receptors: a human donor who had recovered from COVID-19.

This clonotype was counted only a few times. V and J are TRBV20-1 and TRBJ2-7, with 7 bases aligning to TRBD1. The V gene end was trimmed by 6 bases and the J gene end by 0 bases; junction bases not matched to a gene: 5. The CDR3 has 13 residues. Germline CDR1 DFQATT, CDR2 SNEGSKA (reference sequence). In DNA form, the CDR3 reads TGCAGTGCGGGGGACAGTCACTCCTACGAGCAGTACTTC. Residues: CSAGDSHSYEQYF.

The J gene is TRBJ1-1, the V gene TRBV9, with D perhaps matching TRBD1 (6 bases). Germline lookup yields CDR1 SGDLS and CDR2 YYNGEE. CDR3 length: 17 residues. With 0 bases removed from V and 3 bases from J, the gap between germline ends came to 18 bases. The CDR3 coding sequence is TGTGCCAGCAGCGTAGGTGTTTTGAGGGCAGGGGACACTGAAGCTTTCTTT. This translates into CASSVGVLRAGDTEAFF. The full variable domain, completed using reference TRBV9 and TRBJ1-1, is DSGVTQTPKHLITATGQRVTLRCSPRSGDLSVYWYQQSLDQGLQFLIQYYNGEERAKGNILERFSAQQFPDLHSELNLSSLELGDSALYFCASSVGVLRAGDTEAFFGQGTRLTVV.

In this sample, this clonotype turned up a few times. The V call is TRBV14, the J call TRBJ2-5; the D is unclear. The germline V gene has CDR1 SGHDN and CDR2 FVKESK. V was shortened by 8 bases and J by 3 bases, with 7 bases between the two germline ends. CDR3 length: 11 amino acids. The CDR3 reads CASGLKETQYF. DNA for the CDR3: TGTGCCAGCGGGCTGAAAGAGACCCAGTACTTC.

This clonotype is deemed medium-sized. The J gene is TRBJ2-5, the V gene TRBV5-1; 7 bases map to TRBD1. V lost 4 bases to trimming and J lost 2 bases; unmatched junction nucleotides: 11. The length of the CDR3 is 16 residues. CDR1 is SGHRS, CDR2 YFSETQ, per germline. The CDR3 DNA reads TGCGCCAGCAGCCTCCCGACAGGGAATGGACAAGAGACCCAGTACTTC. It is translated as CASSLPTGNGQETQYF.

This clonotype is termed medium-sized. V is TRBV11-2 and J is TRBJ2-5, with TRBD2 matching 8 bases. The CDR3 extends over 15 amino acids. The V gene end was trimmed by 5 bases and the J gene end by 4 bases; junction bases not matched to a gene: 9. Germline CDR1 SGHAT, CDR2 FQNNGV. The CDR3 is CASSPGGTRTETQYF. CDR3 in DNA: TGTGCCAGCAGCCCCGGCGGGACTAGAACAGAGACCCAGTACTTC. The full variable domain, in which reference TRBV11-2 and TRBJ2-5 provide the parts outside the CDR3, is EAGVAQSPRYKIIEKRQSVAFWCNPISGHATLYWYQQILGQGPKLLIQFQNNGVVDDSQLPKDRFSAERLKGVDSTLKIQPAKLEDSAVYLCASSPGGTRTETQYFGPGTRLLVL.

The table lists this clonotype with a few counts. V gene TRBV7-3 combines with J gene TRBJ1-1; D gene ambiguous. Germline lookup yields CDR1 SGHTA and CDR2 FQGTGA. Trimming removed 5 bases at V and 1 base at J, with 14 bases between. The CDR3 is 15 residues long. DNA of the CDR3: TGTGCCAGCAGCCTAAGTCGGGGAGGGAACACTGAAGCTTTCTTT. Translating it yields CASSLSRGGNTEAFF.

This chain uses TRBV18 with TRBJ2-1, with 12 bases matching TRBD2. Germline CDR1 is KGHSH and CDR2 is LQKENI. This CDR3 has 17 residues. Unmatched junction bases numbered 8, after V lost 1 base and J lost 7 bases. CDR3 nucleotide sequence: TGTGCCAGCTCACCACTAATCCCTAGCGGGGGGGCGAATGAGCAGTTCTTC. Encoded protein: CASSPLIPSGGANEQFF. The variable domain in full, with the rest retrieved from reference TRBV18 and TRBJ2-1, is NAGVMQNPRHLVRRRGQEARLRCSPMKGHSHVYWYRQLPEEGLKFMVYLQKENIIDESGMPKERFSAEFPKEGPSILRIQQVVRGDSAAYFCASSPLIPSGGANEQFFGPGTRLTVL.

Sample share makes this clonotype large. This chain links TRBV6-1 with TRBJ2-7; 8 bases agree with TRBD1. The V segment lost 6 bases and the J segment 6 bases; nucleotides outside the gene matches: 4. The CDR3 totals 12 residues. Germline values: CDR1 MNHNS, CDR2 SASEGT. CDR3 residues: CASRSTGGEQYF. The DNA for the CDR3 is TGTGCCAGCAGATCCACAGGGGGCGAGCAGTACTTC.

In this sample, this clonotype turned up a few times. The chain combines TRBV2 with TRBJ1-4; a possible D gene is TRBD1 (6 bases). The V and J ends lost 4 bases and 0 bases respectively, with 15 bases between them. Germline V lookup: CDR1 SNHLY, CDR2 FYNNEI. CDR3 size: 17 residues. CDR3 sequence: CASSGQDIIATNEKLFF. The CDR3 DNA reads as TGTGCCAGCAGTGGACAGGACATTATTGCAACTAATGAAAAACTGTTTTTT.

This clonotype was detected a few times. V gene TRBV7-3 combines with J gene TRBJ2-3; the match to TRBD1 covers 10 bases. The CDR3 runs to 16 residues. With V trimmed by 4 bases and J by 1 base, 5 bases remained unmatched. CDR1 is SGHTA, CDR2 FQGTGA, per germline. CDR3 DNA sequence: TGTGCCAGCAGCTCTCCCGGGACAGGGGGCACAGATACGCAGTATTTT. Translation: CASSSPGTGGTDTQYF. The full variable domain, with the rest looked up from reference TRBV7-3 and TRBJ2-3, is GAGVSQTPSNKVTEKGKYVELRCDPISGHTALYWYRQSLGQGPEFLIYFQGTGAADDSGLPNDRFFAVRPEGSVSTLKIQRTERGDSAVYLCASSSPGTGGTDTQYFGPGTRLTVL.